Listed below are T cell receptor beta chains from one sample, sequenced in a study of OX40 agonist ivuxolimab in advanced cancers. Profiling relied on immunoSEQ multiplex PCR, and the TCRdb table lists in-frame clones only, not all of them. The sample carries around 84,000 clones, 92% recorded once. The sample consisted of CD4+ or CD8+ T cells sorted from blood, taken in a trial of the OX40 agonist ivuxolimab. These receptors were collected from an adult with an advanced solid tumor such as melanoma, head and neck, liver or kidney cancer. CDR3s leave out the opening cysteine and the closing phenylalanine or tryptophan.

J	V	CDR3
TRBJ2-1	TRBV19	ASSTGLAFF
TRBJ2-4	TRBV4-1	ASSQVGRPISKNIQY
TRBJ1-1	TRBV5-4	ASSLASRTEAF
TRBJ2-5	TRBV11-3	ASSLNGAAKETQY
TRBJ2-7	TRBV19	ASTGPLLGEQY
TRBJ2-1	TRBV9	ASSPRLGADEQF
TRBJ2-1	TRBV12-5	ASAKLLSMGRSSYNEQF
TRBJ1-2	TRBV11-3	ASSTRRDLGGYT
TRBJ1-2	TRBV7-2	ASSPVDGSYGGYT
TRBJ2-7	TRBV7-2	ASSFGDSYEQY
TRBJ1-3	TRBV19	ASSLQIRQPIGNTIY
TRBJ1-1	TRBV6-5	ASSYSRMATEAF
TRBJ2-5	TRBV7-2	ASSLALAGETQY
TRBJ2-2	TRBV5-1	ASSLYGGGELF
TRBJ2-6	TRBV7-6	ASSPRRASGANVLT
TRBJ2-1	TRBV5-1	ASSLAASGRRVDNEQF
TRBJ1-5	TRBV28	ASLGQGLAYQPQH
TRBJ1-4	TRBV7-9	ASSPSRDRTTNEKLF
TRBJ2-2	TRBV11-3	ASSTGRNTGELF
TRBJ1-1	TRBV19	ASSPGGADTEAF
TRBJ2-3	TRBV2	ASIRTSGSPQY
TRBJ1-2	TRBV4-3	ASSPMRGTGYGYT